This T cell receptor (beta chain) appears in the sequencing data of a study of T cells in Graves' hyperthyroidism and ophthalmopathy. The V gene's germline CDR1 is SGHTS and CDR2 YDEGEE. The V and J ends lost 4 bases and 7 bases, in that order; junction bases with no gene match: 7. The CDR3 totals 14 residues. Patients with uncontrolled infections, other autoimmune diseases, pregnancy or lactation were excluded. This clonotype was seen many times. The TCR beta CDR3 regions underwent amplification using RNA transcripts as the source. HTBI primers were used for first-round RT-PCR of the TCR CDR3. MiXCR, applied by TCRdb to the multiplex PCR reads, yields one record per CDR3 protein. The repertoire holds more than 500,000 distinct CDR3 sequences, with about 16% as singletons.

The receptor was isolated from a young woman with Graves' ophthalmopathy. J is TRBJ2-1 and V is TRBV5-8; 8 bases are a match to TRBD2. Specimen: blood. CDR3 nucleotide sequence: TGTGCCAGCAGCCCCGGGGGGGAGTTGAATGAGCAGTTCTTC. Protein product: CASSPGGELNEQFF.